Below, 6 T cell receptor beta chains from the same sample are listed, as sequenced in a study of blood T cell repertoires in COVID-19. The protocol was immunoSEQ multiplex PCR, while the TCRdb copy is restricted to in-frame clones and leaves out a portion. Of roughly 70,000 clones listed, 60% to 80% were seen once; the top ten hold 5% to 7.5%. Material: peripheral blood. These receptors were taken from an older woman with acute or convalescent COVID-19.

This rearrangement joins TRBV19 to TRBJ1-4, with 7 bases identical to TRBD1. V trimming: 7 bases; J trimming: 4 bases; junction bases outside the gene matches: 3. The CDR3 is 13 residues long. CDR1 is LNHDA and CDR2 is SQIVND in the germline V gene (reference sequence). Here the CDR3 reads CASKRGLNEKLFF. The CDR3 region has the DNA TGTGCCAGTAAAAGGGGGCTTAATGAAAAACTGTTTTTT.

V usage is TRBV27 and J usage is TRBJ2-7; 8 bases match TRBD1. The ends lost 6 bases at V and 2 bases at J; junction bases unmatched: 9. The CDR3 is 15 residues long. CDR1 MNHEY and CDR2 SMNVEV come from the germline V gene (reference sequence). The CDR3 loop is CASSYGQGDAYEQYF. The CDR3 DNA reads TGTGCCAGCAGCTATGGACAGGGCGATGCCTACGAGCAGTACTTC.

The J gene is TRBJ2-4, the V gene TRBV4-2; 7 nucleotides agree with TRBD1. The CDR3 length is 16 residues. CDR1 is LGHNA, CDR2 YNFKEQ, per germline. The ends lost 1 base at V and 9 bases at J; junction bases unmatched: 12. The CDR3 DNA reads TGTGCCAGCAGCCAAGCTATAGGGGGCGCCAATAGCATTCAGTACTTC. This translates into CASSQAIGGANSIQYF.

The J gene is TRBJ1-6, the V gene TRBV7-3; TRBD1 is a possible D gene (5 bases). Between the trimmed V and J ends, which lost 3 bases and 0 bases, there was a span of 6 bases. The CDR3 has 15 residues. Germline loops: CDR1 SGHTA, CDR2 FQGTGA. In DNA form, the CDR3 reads TGTGCCAGCAGCTTCGGGGGCTCCTATAATTCACCCCTCCACTTT. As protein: CASSFGGSYNSPLHF.

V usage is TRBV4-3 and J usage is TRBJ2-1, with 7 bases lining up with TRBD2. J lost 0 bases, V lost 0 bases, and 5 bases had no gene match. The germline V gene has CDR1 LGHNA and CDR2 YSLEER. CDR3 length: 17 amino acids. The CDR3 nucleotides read TGCGCCAGCAGCCAAGACCCTAGCGGTAGCTCCTACAATGAGCAGTTCTTC. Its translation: CASSQDPSGSSYNEQFF.

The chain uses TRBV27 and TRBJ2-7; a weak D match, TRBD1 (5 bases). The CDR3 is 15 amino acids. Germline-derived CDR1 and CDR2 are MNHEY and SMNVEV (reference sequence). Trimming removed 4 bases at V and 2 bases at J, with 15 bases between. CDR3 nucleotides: TGTGCCAGCAGTTCCGAAGGGGCACTTACCTACGAGCAGTACTTC. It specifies CASSSEGALTYEQYF.